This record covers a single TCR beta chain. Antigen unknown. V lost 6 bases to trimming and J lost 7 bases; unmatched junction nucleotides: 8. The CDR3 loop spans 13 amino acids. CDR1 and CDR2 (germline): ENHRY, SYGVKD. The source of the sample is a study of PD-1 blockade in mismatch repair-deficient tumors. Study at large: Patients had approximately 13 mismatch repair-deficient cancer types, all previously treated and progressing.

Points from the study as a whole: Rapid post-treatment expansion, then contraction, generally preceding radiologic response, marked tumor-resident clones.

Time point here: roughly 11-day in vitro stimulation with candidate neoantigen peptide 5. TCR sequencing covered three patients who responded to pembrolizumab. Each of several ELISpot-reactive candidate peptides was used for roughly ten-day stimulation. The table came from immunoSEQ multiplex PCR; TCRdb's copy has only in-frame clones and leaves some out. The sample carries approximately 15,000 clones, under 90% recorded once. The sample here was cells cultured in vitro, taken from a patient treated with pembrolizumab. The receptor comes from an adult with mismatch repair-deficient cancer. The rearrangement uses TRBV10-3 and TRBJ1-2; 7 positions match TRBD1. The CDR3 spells CAIRDTGVSGYTF. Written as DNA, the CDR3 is TGTGCCATCAGAGATACAGGGGTTTCTGGCTACACCTTC.